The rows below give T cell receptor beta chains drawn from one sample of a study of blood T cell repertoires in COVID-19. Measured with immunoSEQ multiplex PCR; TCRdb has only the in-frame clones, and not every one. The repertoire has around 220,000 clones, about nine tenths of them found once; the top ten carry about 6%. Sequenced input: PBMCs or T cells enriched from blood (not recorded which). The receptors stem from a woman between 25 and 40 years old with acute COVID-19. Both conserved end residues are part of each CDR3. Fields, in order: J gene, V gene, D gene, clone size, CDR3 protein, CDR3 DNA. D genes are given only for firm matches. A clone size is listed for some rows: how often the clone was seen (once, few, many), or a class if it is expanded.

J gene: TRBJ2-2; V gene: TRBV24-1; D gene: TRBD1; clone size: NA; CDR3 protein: CATSDFGHTGQGAGELFF; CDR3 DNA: TGTGCCACCAGTGATTTCGGGCATACTGGACAGGGAGCCGGGGAGCTGTTTTTT
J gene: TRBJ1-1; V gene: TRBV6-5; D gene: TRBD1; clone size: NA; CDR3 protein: CASSTTGATEAFF; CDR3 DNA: TGTGCCAGCAGTACAACAGGGGCCACTGAAGCTTTCTTT
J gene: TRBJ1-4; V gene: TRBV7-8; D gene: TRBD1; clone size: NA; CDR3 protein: CASSLAGRTGLNEKLFF; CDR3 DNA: TGTGCCAGCAGCTTAGCAGGAAGGACAGGACTGAATGAAAAACTGTTTTTT
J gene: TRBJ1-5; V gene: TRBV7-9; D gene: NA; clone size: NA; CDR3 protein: CASSPTGMGQPQHF; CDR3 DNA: TGTGCCAGCAGCCCAACAGGGATGGGTCAGCCCCAGCATTTT
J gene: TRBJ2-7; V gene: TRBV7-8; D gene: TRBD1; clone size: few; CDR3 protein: CASSETNPGQPYEQYF; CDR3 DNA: TGTGCCAGCAGCGAAACTAATCCGGGACAGCCCTACGAGCAGTACTTC
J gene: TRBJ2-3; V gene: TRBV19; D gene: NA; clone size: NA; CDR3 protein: CASTPSNTDTQYF; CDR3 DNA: TGTGCCAGTACCCCGAGCAACACAGATACGCAGTATTTT
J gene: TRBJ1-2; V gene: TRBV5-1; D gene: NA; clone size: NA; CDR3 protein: CASSSSSSGHRFYGYTF; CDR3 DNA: TGCGCCAGCAGCTCGTCCTCCTCGGGACATCGTTTCTATGGCTACACCTTC
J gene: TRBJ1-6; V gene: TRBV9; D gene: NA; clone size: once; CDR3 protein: CASSEEYNSPLHF; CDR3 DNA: TGTGCCAGCAGCGAGGAGTATAATTCACCCCTCCACTTT
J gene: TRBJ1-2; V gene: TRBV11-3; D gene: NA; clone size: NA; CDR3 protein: CASRTPGDYTF; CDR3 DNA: TGTGCCAGCAGGACTCCGGGAGACTACACCTTC
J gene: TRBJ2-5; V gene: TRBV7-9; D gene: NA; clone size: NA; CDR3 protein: CASSVRHPTQETQYF; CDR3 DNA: TGTGCCAGCAGCGTTAGACATCCCACTCAAGAGACCCAGTACTTC
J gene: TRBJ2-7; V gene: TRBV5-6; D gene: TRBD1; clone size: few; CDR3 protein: CASSFPRQGTREQYF; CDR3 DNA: TGTGCCAGCAGCTTCCCGAGACAGGGGACGCGGGAGCAGTACTTC
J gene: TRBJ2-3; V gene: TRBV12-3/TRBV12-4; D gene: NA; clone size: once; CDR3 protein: CASRQVGTDTQYF; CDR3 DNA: TGTGCCAGCAGACAGGTCGGCACAGATACGCAGTATTTT
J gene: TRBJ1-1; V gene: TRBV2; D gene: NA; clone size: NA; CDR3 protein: CASTKTGIHTEAFF; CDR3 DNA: TGTGCCAGCACCAAAACAGGGATTCACACTGAAGCTTTCTTT
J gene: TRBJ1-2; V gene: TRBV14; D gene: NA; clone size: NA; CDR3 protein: CASSQDLAGNSGYTF; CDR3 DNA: TGTGCCAGCAGCCAAGATTTGGCAGGGAATTCAGGCTACACCTTC
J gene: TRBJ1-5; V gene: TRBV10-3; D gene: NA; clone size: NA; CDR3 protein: CAISEGSTPNQPQHF; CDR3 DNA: TGTGCCATCAGTGAGGGGTCGACTCCGAATCAGCCCCAGCATTTT
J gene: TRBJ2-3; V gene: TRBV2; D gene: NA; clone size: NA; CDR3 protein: CASSEAGGRTQYF; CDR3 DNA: TGTGCCAGCAGTGAAGCAGGAGGGAGGACGCAGTATTTT
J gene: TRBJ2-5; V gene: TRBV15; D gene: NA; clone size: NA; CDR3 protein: CATSTKETQYF; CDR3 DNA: TGTGCCACCAGCACCAAAGAGACCCAGTACTTC
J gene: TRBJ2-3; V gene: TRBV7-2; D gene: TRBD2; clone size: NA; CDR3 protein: CASSSAGATDTQYF; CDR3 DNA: TGTGCCAGCAGCTCAGCGGGGGCAACAGATACGCAGTATTTT
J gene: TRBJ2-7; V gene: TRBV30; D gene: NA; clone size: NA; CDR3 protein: CAWIPKRGQVSYEQYF; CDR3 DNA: TGTGCCTGGATTCCTAAGCGGGGACAGGTATCCTACGAGCAGTACTTC
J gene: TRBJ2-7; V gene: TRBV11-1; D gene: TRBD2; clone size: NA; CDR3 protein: CASSRTSGSYEQYF; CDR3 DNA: TGTGCCAGCAGCCGGACTAGCGGGTCCTACGAGCAGTACTTC